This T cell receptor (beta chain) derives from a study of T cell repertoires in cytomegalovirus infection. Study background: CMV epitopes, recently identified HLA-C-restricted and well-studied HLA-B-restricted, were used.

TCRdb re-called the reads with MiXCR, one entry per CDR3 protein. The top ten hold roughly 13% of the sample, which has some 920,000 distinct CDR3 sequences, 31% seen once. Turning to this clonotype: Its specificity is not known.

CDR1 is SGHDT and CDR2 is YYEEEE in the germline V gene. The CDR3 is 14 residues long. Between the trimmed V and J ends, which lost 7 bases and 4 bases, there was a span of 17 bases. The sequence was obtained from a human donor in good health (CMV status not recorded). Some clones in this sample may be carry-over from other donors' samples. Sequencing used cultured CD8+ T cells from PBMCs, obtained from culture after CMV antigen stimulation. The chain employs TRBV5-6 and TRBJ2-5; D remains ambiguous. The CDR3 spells CASSSPYSVETQYF. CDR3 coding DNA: TGTGCCAGCTCTTCGCCTTACTCCGTAGAGACCCAGTACTTC.